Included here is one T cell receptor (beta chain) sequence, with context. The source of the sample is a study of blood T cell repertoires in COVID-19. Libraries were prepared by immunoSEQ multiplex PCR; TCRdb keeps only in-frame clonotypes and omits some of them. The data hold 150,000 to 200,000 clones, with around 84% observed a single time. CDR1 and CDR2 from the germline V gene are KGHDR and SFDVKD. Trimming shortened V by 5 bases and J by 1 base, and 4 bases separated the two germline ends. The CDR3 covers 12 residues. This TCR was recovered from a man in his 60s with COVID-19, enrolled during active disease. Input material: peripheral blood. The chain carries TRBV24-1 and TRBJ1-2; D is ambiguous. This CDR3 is CATSVSNYGYTF. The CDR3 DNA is TGTGCCACCAGTGTCAGTAACTATGGCTACACCTTC.